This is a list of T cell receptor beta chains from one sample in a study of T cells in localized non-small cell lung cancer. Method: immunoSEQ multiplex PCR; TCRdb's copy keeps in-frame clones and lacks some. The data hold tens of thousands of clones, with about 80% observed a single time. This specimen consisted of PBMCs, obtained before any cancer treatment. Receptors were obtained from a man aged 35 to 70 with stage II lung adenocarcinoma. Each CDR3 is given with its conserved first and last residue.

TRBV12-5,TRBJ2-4,CASGLGQGAKNIQYF
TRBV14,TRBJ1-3,CASSHDGNTIYF
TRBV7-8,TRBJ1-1,CASSNRGKAFF
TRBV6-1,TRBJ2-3,CASKGLAGVYTQYF
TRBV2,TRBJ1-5,CASSLDISNQPQHF
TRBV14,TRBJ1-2,CASSQGTTGNYGYTF
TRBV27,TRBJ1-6,CASRVIAGINSPLHF
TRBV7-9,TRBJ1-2,CASSNRQNYGYTF
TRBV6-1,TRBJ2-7,CASSEALRGYEQYF
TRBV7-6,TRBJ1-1,CASSLGGLNTEAFF
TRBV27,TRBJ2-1,CASSLSGRGFNEQFF
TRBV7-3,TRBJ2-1,CASSQKLGNEQFF
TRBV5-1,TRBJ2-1,CASSPEGSYNEQFF
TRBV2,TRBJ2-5,CASRLQETQYF
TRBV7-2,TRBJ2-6,CASSLGVGPTGANVLTF
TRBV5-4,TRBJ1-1,CASSLNVGAGLNTEAFF
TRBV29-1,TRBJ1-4,CSVEEPDQREKLFF
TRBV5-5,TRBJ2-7,CASSLGGLGTPAYEQYF
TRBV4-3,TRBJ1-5,CASSQEGSNQPQHF
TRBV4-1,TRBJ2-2,CASSQGPNTGELFF
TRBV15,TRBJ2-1,CATSRRTSGYSDEQFF
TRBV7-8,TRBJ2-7,CASSIRSYEQYF
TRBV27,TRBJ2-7,CASSVRGTGGIWVAYEQYF
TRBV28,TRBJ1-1,CASSERLTGLFEAFF
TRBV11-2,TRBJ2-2,CASSQDIGLATNTGELFF
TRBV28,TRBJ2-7,CASSTSGLAVWEQYF
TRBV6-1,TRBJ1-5,CASQWEYQPQHF
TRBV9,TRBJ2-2,CASTTRPGLAGTGELFF
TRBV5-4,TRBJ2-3,CASSWDRGHDTQYF
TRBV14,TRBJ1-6,CASSQDLMGLNSPLHF
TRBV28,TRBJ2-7,CASSLLSAFGQYF
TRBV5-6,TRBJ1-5,CASSRWGLDNQPQHF
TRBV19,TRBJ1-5,CASRRPGQGRPSSRNQPQHF
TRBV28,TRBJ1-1,CASSPRLNPPNTEAFF
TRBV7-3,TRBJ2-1,CASSPRGLAGEDGNEQFF
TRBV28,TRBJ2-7,CASSLEGSKSYEQYF
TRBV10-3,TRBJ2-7,CAIRRQGYEQYF
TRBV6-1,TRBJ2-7,CASNHRQGSEQYF
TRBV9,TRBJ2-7,CASSVEDSPGLRSYEQYF
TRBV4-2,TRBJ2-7,CASSLTGGYEQYF
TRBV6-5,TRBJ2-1,CASSITGGEQFF
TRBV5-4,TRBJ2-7,CASSLIGLAEEQYF
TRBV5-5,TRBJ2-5,CASSLGPGRETQYF
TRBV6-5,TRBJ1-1,CASTFDGNTEAFF
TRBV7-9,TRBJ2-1,CASSPSGLAGAVEQFF
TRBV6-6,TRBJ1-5,CASSYGGPQHF
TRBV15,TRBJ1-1,CATSRGGPATEAFF
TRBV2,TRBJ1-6,CASTKVGDSPLHF
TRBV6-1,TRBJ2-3,CASSGRTGTDTQYF
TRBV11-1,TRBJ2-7,CASSTTGSYEQYF
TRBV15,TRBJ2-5,CATSRPGGSETQYF